Presented here are 6 T cell receptor beta chains from one specimen sequenced in a study of early T cells in non-severe SARS-CoV-2 infection. TCRdb used MiXCR to reprocess the 5' RACE reads, holding one entry per CDR3 protein. The table records 35,000 or so distinct CDR3 sequences, less than 5.5% of them present only once. The source material was whole blood. The receptors come from an adult who was a healthcare worker with PCR-confirmed SARS-CoV-2 infection or an uninfected control (not recorded which).

This clonotype was counted many times. J is TRBJ2-5 and V is TRBV11-2; 7 bases line up with TRBD1. The CDR3 has 13 residues. With V trimmed by 8 bases and J by 5 bases, 8 bases remained unmatched. The germline V gene encodes CDR1 SGHAT and CDR2 FQNNGV. CDR3 DNA: TGTGCCAGCGACGACAGGGTTGAGGAGACCCAGTACTTC. Protein: CASDDRVEETQYF. Together with reference TRBV11-2 and TRBJ2-5, the CDR3 gives the full variable domain: EAGVAQSPRYKIIEKRQSVAFWCNPISGHATLYWYQQILGQGPKLLIQFQNNGVVDDSQLPKDRFSAERLKGVDSTLKIQPAKLEDSAVYLCASDDRVEETQYFGPGTRLLVL.

This clonotype was counted only a few times. This chain connects TRBV7-6 to TRBJ2-3; 7 bases align to TRBD2. The ends lost 0 bases at V and 1 base at J; junction bases unmatched: 4. The CDR3 is made up of 16 amino acids. Germline values: CDR1 SGHVS, CDR2 FNYEAQ. The CDR3 bases are TGTGCCAGCAGCTTAGCTGGGGGGGGTCGCACAGATACGCAGTATTTT. It encodes CASSLAGGGRTDTQYF.

This clonotype was observed many times. CDR3 loop: CAIKREISGANVLTF. CDR3 coding DNA: TGTGCCATCAAAAGGGAAATCTCTGGGGCCAACGTCCTGACTTTC. This chain links TRBV10-3 with TRBJ2-6, with no clear D. The V end was cut by 7 bases, the J end by 0 bases, with 10 bases between. The CDR3 extends over 15 amino acids. Germline lookup yields CDR1 ENHRY and CDR2 SYGVKD.

This clonotype was observed at least ten times. The chain carries TRBV30 and TRBJ1-5, with D maybe TRBD1 (5 bases). Trimming left V 5 bases short and J 3 bases short, with 14 bases between. Germline V gives CDR1 GTSNPN, CDR2 SVGIG (reference sequence). The CDR3 sequence is 14 residues long. CDR3 in amino acids: CAWESQDTNQPQHF. CDR3 sequence (DNA): TGTGCCTGGGAATCACAGGATACCAATCAGCCCCAGCATTTT.

This clonotype was seen ten or more times. The chain carries TRBV5-1 and TRBJ1-5; 8 bases map to TRBD1. The CDR3 sequence is 14 residues long. V lost 3 bases, J lost 6 bases, and 5 bases stayed unmatched. CDR1 and CDR2 (germline): SGHRS, YFSETQ. CDR3 in amino acids: CASSSGQGGQPQHF. The CDR3 DNA sequence: TGCGCCAGCAGCTCCGGACAGGGAGGTCAGCCCCAGCATTTT. The variable domain in full, completed from reference TRBV5-1 and TRBJ1-5, reads KAGVTQTPRYLIKTRGQQVTLSCSPISGHRSVSWYQQTPGQGLQFLFEYFSETQRNKGNFPGRFSGRQFSNSRSEMNVSTLELGDSALYLCASSSGQGGQPQHFGDGTRLSIL.

The sample holds many counts of this clonotype. V and J are TRBV20-1 and TRBJ2-7; D not certain. The germline V gene has CDR1 DFQATT and CDR2 SNEGSKA (reference sequence). Trimming took off 3 bases at V and 9 bases at J, with 15 bases between the two ends. The length of the CDR3 is 12 residues. The CDR3 sequence: CSASNVEHPQYF. As DNA, the CDR3 is TGCAGTGCTAGTAACGTTGAGCACCCGCAGTACTTC.